This TCR beta chain was recorded in a study of metastatic and nonmetastatic thyroid tumors. Study in general: It was across blood and tumor or nodule tissue from malignant and benign thyroid patients that repertoires were compared. Whole-study findings and limits: Significantly higher TCR beta diversity was reportedly seen in malignant thyroid tumors than benign nodules, in blood and tumor.

As concerns this clone: The antigen is unknown. A read error may account for a junction end that differs from germline.

In the original processing: The authors used CDR3 differences across clinicopathological groups to build a distant-metastasis classifier for papillary thyroid cancer. TCRdb re-called the PCR reads with MiXCR. The V and J calls, along with clone size, are taken from TCRdb and not from the paper's own processing. Among tens of thousands of clones, about 31% were seen once, and the ten largest hold less than 9%. The CDR3 is 20 amino acids. Patients underwent thyroid surgery, and none had received any treatment before it. The sequenced sample consisted of blood. The receptor was isolated from a female donor with papillary thyroid cancer or a benign thyroid nodule (not recorded which). Some clones in this sample may be carry-over from other donors' samples. J is TRBJ1-6 and V is TRBV7-1, with 12 bases fitting TRBD1. TRBV7-1 is an open reading frame whose function is uncertain. The DNA for the CDR3 is TGTTCCAGCAGCTCAGCCCCGGGACAGGGGGCTTTTCGGGGGAATTCACCCCGCCACTTT. Translation gives CSSSSAPGQGAFRGNSPRHF.